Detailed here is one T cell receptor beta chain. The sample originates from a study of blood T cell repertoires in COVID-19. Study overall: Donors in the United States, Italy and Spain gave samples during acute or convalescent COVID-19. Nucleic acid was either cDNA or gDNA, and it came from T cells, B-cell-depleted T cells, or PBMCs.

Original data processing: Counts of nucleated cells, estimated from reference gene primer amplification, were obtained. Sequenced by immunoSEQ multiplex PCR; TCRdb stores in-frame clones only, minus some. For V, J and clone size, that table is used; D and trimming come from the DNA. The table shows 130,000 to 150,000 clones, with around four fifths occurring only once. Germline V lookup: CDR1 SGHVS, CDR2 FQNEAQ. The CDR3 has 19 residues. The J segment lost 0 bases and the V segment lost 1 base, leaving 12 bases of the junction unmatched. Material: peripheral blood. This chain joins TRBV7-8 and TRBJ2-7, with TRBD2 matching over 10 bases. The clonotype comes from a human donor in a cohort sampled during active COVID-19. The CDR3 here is CASSLVMPMGLASSYEQYF. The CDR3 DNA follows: TGTGCCAGCAGCTTAGTCATGCCGATGGGACTAGCGAGCTCCTACGAGCAGTACTTC.